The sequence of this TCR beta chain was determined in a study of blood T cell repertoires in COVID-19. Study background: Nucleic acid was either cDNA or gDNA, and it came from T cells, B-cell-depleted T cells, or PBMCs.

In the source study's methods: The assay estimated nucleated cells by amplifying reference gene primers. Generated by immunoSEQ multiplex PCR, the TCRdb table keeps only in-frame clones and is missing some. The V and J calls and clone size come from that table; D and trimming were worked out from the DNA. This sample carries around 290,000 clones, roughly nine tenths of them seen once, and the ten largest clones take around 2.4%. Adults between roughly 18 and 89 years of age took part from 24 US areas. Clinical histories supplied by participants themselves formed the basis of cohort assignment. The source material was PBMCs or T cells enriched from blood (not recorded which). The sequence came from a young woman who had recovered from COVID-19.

This CDR3 is CASSFFRVNQPQHF. The CDR3 coding sequence is TGTGCCAGCAGTTTTTTCAGGGTTAATCAGCCCCAGCATTTT. The chain has TRBV28 and TRBJ1-5; tentatively, D is TRBD1 (5 bases). Trimming left V 3 bases short and J 4 bases short, with 10 bases between. This CDR3 comprises 14 residues. CDR1 is MDHEN and CDR2 is SYDVKM in the germline V gene. Full variable domain (rest looked up from reference TRBV28 and TRBJ1-5): DVKVTQSSRYLVKRTGEKVFLECVQDMDHENMFWYRQDPGLGLRLIYFSYDVKMKEKGDIPEGYSVSREKKERFSLILESASTNQTSMYLCASSFFRVNQPQHFGDGTRLSIL.